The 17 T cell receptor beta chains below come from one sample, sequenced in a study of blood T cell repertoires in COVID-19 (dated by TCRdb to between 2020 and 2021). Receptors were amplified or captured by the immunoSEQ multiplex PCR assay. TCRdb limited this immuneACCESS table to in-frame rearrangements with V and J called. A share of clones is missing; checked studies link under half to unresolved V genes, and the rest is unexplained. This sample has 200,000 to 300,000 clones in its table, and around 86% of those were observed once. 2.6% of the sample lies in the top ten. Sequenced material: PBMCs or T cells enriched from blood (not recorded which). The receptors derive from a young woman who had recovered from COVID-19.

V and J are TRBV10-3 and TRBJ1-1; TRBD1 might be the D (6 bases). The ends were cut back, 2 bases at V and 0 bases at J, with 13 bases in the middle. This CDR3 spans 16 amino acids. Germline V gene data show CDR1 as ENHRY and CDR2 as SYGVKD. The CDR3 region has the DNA TGTGCCATCAGTGAGACTCGACAGGCCCTGAACACTGAAGCTTTCTTT. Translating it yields CAISETRQALNTEAFF.

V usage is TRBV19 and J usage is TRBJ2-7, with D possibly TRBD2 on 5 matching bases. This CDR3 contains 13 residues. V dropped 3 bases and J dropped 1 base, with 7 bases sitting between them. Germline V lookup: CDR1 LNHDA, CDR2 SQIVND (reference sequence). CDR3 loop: CASSIGDSYEQYF. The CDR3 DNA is TGTGCCAGTAGTATCGGGGATTCCTACGAGCAGTACTTC.

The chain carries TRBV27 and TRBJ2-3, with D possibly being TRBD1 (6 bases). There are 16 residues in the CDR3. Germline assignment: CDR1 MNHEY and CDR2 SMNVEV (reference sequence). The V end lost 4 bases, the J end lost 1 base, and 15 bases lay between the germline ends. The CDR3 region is CASSWGTRRGTDTQYF. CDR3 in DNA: TGTGCCAGCAGTTGGGGGACACGAAGAGGCACAGATACGCAGTATTTT.

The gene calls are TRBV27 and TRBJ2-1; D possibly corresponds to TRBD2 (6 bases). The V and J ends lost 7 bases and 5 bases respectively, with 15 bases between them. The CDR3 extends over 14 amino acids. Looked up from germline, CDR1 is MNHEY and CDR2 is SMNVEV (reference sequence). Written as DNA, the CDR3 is TGTGCCAGCAAAATTCGGGGGAACAACAATGAGCAGTTCTTC. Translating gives CASKIRGNNNEQFF.

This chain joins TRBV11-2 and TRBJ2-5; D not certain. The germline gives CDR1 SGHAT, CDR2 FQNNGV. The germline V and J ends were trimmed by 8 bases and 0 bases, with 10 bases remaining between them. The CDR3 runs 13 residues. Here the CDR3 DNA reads TGTGCCAGCTTGGGCCCGTACCAAGAGACCCAGTACTTC. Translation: CASLGPYQETQYF.

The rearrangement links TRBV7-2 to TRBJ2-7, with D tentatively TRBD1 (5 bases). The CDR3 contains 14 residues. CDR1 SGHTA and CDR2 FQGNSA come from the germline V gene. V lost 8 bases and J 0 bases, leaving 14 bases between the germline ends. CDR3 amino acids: CASRGHPSSYEQYF. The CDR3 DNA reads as TGTGCCAGCCGAGGACATCCGAGCTCCTACGAGCAGTACTTC.

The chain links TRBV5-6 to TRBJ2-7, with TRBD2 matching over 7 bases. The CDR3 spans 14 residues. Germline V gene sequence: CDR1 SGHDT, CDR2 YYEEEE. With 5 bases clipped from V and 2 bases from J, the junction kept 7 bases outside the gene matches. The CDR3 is CASRPTGLAYEQYF. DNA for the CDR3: TGTGCCAGCAGACCCACAGGACTAGCCTACGAGCAGTACTTC.

The CDR3 nucleotides are TGTGCCACCACCCAGTCCTATAATTCACCCCTCCACTTT. Residues: CATTQSYNSPLHF. The chain has TRBV7-2 and TRBJ1-6; no firm D call. The CDR3 has 13 residues. V gave up 10 bases and J gave up 1 base, with 8 bases separating them. Germline-derived CDR1 and CDR2 are SGHTA and FQGNSA. Looking up the rest from reference TRBV7-2 and TRBJ1-6 gives the full variable domain: GAGVSQSPSNKVTEKGKDVELRCDPISGHTALYWYRQSLGQGLEFLIYFQGNSAPDKSGLPSDRFSAERTGGSVSTLTIQRTQQEDSAVYLCATTQSYNSPLHFGNGTRLTVT.

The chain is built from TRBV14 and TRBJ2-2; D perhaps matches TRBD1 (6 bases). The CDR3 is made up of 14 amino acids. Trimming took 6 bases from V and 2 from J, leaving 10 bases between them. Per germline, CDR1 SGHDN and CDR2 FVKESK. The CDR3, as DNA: TGTGCCAGCAGTCCCGGGACAAACACCGGGGAGCTGTTTTTT. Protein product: CASSPGTNTGELFF.

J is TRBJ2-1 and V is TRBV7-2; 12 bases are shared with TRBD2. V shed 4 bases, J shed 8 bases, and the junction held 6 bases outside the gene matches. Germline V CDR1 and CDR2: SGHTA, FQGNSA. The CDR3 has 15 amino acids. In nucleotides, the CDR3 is TGTGCCAGCAGCTACTCTAGCGGGAGGGCCGATGAGCAGTTCTTC. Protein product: CASSYSSGRADEQFF. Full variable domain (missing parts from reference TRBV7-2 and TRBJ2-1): GAGVSQSPSNKVTEKGKDVELRCDPISGHTALYWYRQSLGQGLEFLIYFQGNSAPDKSGLPSDRFSAERTGGSVSTLTIQRTQQEDSAVYLCASSYSSGRADEQFFGPGTRLTVL.

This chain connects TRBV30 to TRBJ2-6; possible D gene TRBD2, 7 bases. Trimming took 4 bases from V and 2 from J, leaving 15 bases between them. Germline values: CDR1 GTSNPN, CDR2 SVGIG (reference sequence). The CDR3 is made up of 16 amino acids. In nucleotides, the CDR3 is TGTGCCTGGATTGGGGGGGCGAAGCCTGGGGCCAACGTCCTGACTTTC. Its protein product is CAWIGGAKPGANVLTF. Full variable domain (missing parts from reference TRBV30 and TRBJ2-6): SQTIHQWPATLVQPVGSPLSLECTVEGTSNPNLYWYRQAAGRGLQLLFYSVGIGQISSEVPQNLSASRPQDRQFILSSKKLLLSDSGFYLCAWIGGAKPGANVLTFGAGSRLTVL.

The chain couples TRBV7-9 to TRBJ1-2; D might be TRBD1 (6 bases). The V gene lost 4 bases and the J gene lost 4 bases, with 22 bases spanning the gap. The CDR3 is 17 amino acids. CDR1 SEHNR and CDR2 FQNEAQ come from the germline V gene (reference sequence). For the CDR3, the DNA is TGTGCCAGCAGCTATCACAGGGTAGATCCTGGCCTCTATGGCTACACCTTC. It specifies CASSYHRVDPGLYGYTF.

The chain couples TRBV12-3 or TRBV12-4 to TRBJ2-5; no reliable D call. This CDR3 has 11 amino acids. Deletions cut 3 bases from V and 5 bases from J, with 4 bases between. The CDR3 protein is CASSFGETQYF. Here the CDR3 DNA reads TGTGCCAGCAGTTTCGGGGAGACCCAGTACTTC.

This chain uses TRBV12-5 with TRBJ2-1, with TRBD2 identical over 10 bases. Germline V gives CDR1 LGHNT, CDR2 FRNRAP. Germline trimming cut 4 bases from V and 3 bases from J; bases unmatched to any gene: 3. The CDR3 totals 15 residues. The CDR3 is CASGWERGGYNEQFF. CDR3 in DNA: TGTGCTAGTGGTTGGGAGCGGGGGGGCTACAATGAGCAGTTCTTC.

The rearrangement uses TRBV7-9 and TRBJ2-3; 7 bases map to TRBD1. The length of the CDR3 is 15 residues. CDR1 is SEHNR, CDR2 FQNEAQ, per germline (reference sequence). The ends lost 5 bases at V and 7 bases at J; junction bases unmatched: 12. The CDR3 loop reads CASSLWDSRRNTQYF. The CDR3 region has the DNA TGTGCCAGCAGCCTTTGGGACAGCCGGAGAAATACGCAGTATTTT.

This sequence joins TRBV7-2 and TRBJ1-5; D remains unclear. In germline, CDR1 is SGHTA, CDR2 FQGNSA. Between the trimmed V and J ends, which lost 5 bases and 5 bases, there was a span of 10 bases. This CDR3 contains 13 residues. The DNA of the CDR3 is TGTGCCAGCAGCCCGGCGGGGTATCAGCCCCAGCATTTT. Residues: CASSPAGYQPQHF.

For the CDR3, the DNA is TGTGCCAGCGGATCCGGGGGAGCTAACTATGGCTACACCTTC. Translated: CASGSGGANYGYTF. This chain joins TRBV6-8 and TRBJ1-2; D possibly corresponds to TRBD1 (5 bases). Germline CDR1 reads MNHGY; CDR2 reads SAAAGT. There are 14 residues in the CDR3. V was cut by 8 bases and J by 0 bases, with 13 bases left in between.